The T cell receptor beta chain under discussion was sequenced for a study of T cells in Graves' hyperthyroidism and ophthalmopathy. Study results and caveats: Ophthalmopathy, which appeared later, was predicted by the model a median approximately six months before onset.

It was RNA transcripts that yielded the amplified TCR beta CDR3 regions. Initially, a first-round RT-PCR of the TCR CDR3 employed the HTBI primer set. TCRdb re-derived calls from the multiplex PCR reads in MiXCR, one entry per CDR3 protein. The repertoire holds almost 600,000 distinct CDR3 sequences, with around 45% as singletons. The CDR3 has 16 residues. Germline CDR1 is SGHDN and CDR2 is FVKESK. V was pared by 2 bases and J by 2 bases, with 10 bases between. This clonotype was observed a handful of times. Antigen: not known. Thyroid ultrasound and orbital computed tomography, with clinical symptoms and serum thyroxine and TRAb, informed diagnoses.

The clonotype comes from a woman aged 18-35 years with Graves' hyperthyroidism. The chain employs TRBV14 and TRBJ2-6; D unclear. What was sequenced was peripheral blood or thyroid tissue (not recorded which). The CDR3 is CASSQPKHTGANVLTF. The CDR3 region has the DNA TGTGCCAGCAGCCAACCTAAGCACACTGGGGCCAACGTCCTGACTTTC.